The 29 T cell receptor beta chains in this list originate from one sample, sequenced in a study of OX40 agonist ivuxolimab in advanced cancers. The repertoire was sequenced with immunoSEQ multiplex PCR; TCRdb's copy has only in-frame clones and lacks some. The top ten hold about 0.8% of the sample, which has 50,000 or so clones, about 81% seen once. The sequencing here drew on CD4+ or CD8+ T cells sorted from blood, taken in a trial of the OX40 agonist ivuxolimab. The receptors come from an adult with an advanced solid tumor such as melanoma, head and neck, liver or kidney cancer.

The genes are TRBV28 and TRBJ1-2; no reliable D call. Trimming removed 5 bases at V and 4 bases at J, with 14 bases between. Germline-derived CDR1 and CDR2 are MDHEN and SYDVKM. CDR3 length: 14 amino acids. In DNA, the CDR3 is TGTGCCAGCAGTAGTCTGGACGGGTCCTATGGCTACACCTTC. This translates into CASSSLDGSYGYTF.

The chain uses TRBV7-6 and TRBJ1-5, with D possibly TRBD1 on 6 matching bases. This CDR3 spans 14 amino acids. The germline V gene has CDR1 SGHVS and CDR2 FNYEAQ. V was cut by 5 bases and J by 6 bases, with 14 bases left in between. Here the CDR3 DNA reads TGTGCCAGCAGCCCAATGGGGGCAGCTCAGCCCCAGCATTTT. It is translated as CASSPMGAAQPQHF.

The chain carries TRBV7-2 and TRBJ2-1; TRBD2 agrees at 7 bases. V shed 2 bases and J 8 bases; nucleotides not matched to a gene: 9. The CDR3 is 15 amino acids. The germline CDR1 and CDR2 sequences are SGHTA and FQGNSA. The CDR3 bases are TGTGCCAGCAGCTTAAGGAGCGGGGAGATCCATGAGCAGTTCTTC. Amino acids: CASSLRSGEIHEQFF.

V gene TRBV19 combines with J gene TRBJ2-7, with 10 bases identical to TRBD1. The junction had 10 bases not matched to a gene; V was cut back by 4 bases and J by 7 bases. Germline CDR1 LNHDA, CDR2 SQIVND (reference sequence). CDR3 size: 15 residues. CDR3 loop: CASSNRQGAIEEQYF. CDR3 in DNA: TGTGCCAGTAGTAACAGACAGGGGGCGATTGAGGAGCAGTACTTC.

The rearrangement joins TRBV6-8 to TRBJ1-5, with D maybe TRBD1 (5 bases). Germline loops: CDR1 MNHGY, CDR2 SAAAGT. Trimming stripped 11 bases from V and 1 base from J, with 15 bases between. CDR3 length: 14 amino acids. In DNA, the CDR3 is TGTGCCGACCGACAGTACCAAAGCAATCAGCCCCAGCATTTT. Translation: CADRQYQSNQPQHF.

V usage is TRBV11-2 and J usage is TRBJ2-1; 9 bases fit TRBD2. This CDR3 spans 15 amino acids. Germline V gene data show CDR1 as SGHAT and CDR2 as FQNNGV. The junction had 12 bases not matched to a gene; V was cut back by 5 bases and J by 10 bases. CDR3 loop: CASSRTSSGVVEQFF. The CDR3 nucleotides read TGTGCCAGCAGCCGAACCTCTAGCGGGGTTGTGGAGCAGTTCTTC.

This chain uses TRBV4-1 with TRBJ1-2; D perhaps matches TRBD1 (6 bases). V was cut by 2 bases and J by 7 bases, with 17 bases left in between. The CDR3 consists of 15 residues. CDR1 and CDR2 (germline): MGHRA, YSYEKL. The CDR3 DNA reads TGCGCCAGCAGCCAAACCTCTGGGGGGGCGCTTGGCTACACCTTC. Translated, it gives CASSQTSGGALGYTF.

The chain joins TRBV5-4 to TRBJ1-4, with D maybe TRBD1 (6 bases). Trimming took 0 bases from V and 8 from J, leaving 20 bases between them. This CDR3 spans 17 amino acids. Germline-derived CDR1 and CDR2 are SGHNT and YYREEE (reference sequence). The chain's CDR3 is CASSLAETGISGEKLFF. CDR3 coding DNA: TGTGCCAGCAGCTTGGCTGAAACAGGGATTTCCGGAGAAAAACTGTTTTTT.

This clone appeared a few times. V is TRBV9 and J is TRBJ2-3, with D unclear. V was shortened by 0 bases and J by 0 bases, with 8 bases between the two germline ends. This CDR3 has 15 residues. The germline gives CDR1 SGDLS, CDR2 YYNGEE. The CDR3 DNA is TGTGCCAGCAGCGTAGATGTGACTAGCACAGATACGCAGTATTTT. Amino acids: CASSVDVTSTDTQYF.

This clone was observed a few times. The gene calls are TRBV5-1 and TRBJ2-7, with D unclear. This CDR3 contains 14 residues. CDR1 and CDR2 from the germline V gene are SGHRS and YFSETQ. Deletions cut 2 bases from V and 1 base from J, with 10 bases between. This chain's CDR3 is CASSLSPPSYEQYF. Written as DNA, the CDR3 is TGCGCCAGCAGCTTAAGTCCCCCATCCTACGAGCAGTACTTC.

The rearrangement links TRBV11-2 to TRBJ2-1, with 7 bases matching TRBD1. V dropped 0 bases and J dropped 5; count of bases not matched to a gene: 4. The CDR3 totals 15 residues. Germline V CDR1 and CDR2: SGHAT, FQNNGV. The CDR3 sequence: CASSLEGQQHNEQFF. CDR3 nucleotides: TGTGCCAGCAGCTTAGAGGGACAGCAACACAATGAGCAGTTCTTC.

Only one count was recorded for this clone. The chain recombines TRBV2 with TRBJ1-1; tentatively, D is TRBD1 (5 bases). Germline values: CDR1 SNHLY, CDR2 FYNNEI. Trimming took 6 bases from V and 11 from J, leaving 25 bases between them. This CDR3 is 15 amino acids long. As DNA, the CDR3 is TGTGCCAGCAGCCTCGTAGGCAGGGAGTTCGAGGTTGCTTTCTTT. Translation: CASSLVGREFEVAFF.

V and J are TRBV5-5 and TRBJ1-2, with D tentatively TRBD1 (6 bases). This CDR3 region has 14 residues. Deletions cut 1 base from V and 5 bases from J, with 12 bases between. Germline CDR1 is SGHKS and CDR2 is YYEKEE (reference sequence). The CDR3 region has the DNA TGTGCCAGCAGCTTGCTACCAGGGGCTTATGGCTACACCTTC. Translating it yields CASSLLPGAYGYTF. Full variable domain (remainder filled in from reference TRBV5-5 and TRBJ1-2): DAGVTQSPTHLIKTRGQQVTLRCSPISGHKSVSWYQQVLGQGPQFIFQYYEKEERGRGNFPDRFSARQFPNYSSELNVNALLLGDSALYLCASSLLPGAYGYTFGSGTRLTVV.

This chain connects TRBV2 to TRBJ2-5, with D possibly TRBD2 on 6 matching bases. Trimming took off 5 bases at V and 3 bases at J, with 10 bases between the two ends. CDR3 length: 13 residues. Germline values: CDR1 SNHLY, CDR2 FYNNEI. Here the CDR3 DNA reads TGTGCCAGCAGTTCGGGGGAAAAAGAGACCCAGTACTTC. Its translation: CASSSGEKETQYF.

V usage is TRBV7-9 and J usage is TRBJ1-2; the D gene is possibly TRBD1 (5 bases). The ends were cut back, 3 bases at V and 8 bases at J, with 13 bases in the middle. This CDR3 spans 13 amino acids. Germline lookup yields CDR1 SEHNR and CDR2 FQNEAQ (reference sequence). This chain's CDR3 is CASSFGAGRGYTF. The CDR3 DNA sequence: TGTGCCAGCAGCTTCGGGGCAGGGAGGGGCTACACCTTC.

The chain combines TRBV11-2 with TRBJ1-2; TRBD1 matches at 9 bases. The CDR3 consists of 16 residues. Germline CDR1 reads SGHAT; CDR2 reads FQNNGV. V shed 5 bases, J shed 4 bases, and the junction held 11 bases outside the gene matches. The CDR3 DNA follows: TGTGCCAGCAGCCCGACGGGGACAGGGAGATCCTATGGCTACACCTTC. Protein sequence: CASSPTGTGRSYGYTF. Complete variable domain (other parts from reference TRBV11-2 and TRBJ1-2): EAGVAQSPRYKIIEKRQSVAFWCNPISGHATLYWYQQILGQGPKLLIQFQNNGVVDDSQLPKDRFSAERLKGVDSTLKIQPAKLEDSAVYLCASSPTGTGRSYGYTFGSGTRLTVV.

This chain links TRBV4-2 with TRBJ1-4; TRBD1 matches 7 bases. Germline CDR1 reads LGHNA; CDR2 reads YNFKEQ. Losses at the gene ends were 0 bases for V and 5 bases for J; bases not matched to a gene: 6. The CDR3 is 16 amino acids. The CDR3 spells CASSQEGGRGNEKLFF. The CDR3 region has the DNA TGTGCCAGCAGCCAAGAGGGTGGCAGGGGGAATGAAAAACTGTTTTTT.

The rearrangement links TRBV7-2 to TRBJ1-3; D is uncertain. This CDR3 is 14 amino acids long. Germline values: CDR1 SGHTA, CDR2 FQGNSA. With 8 bases removed from V and 0 bases from J, the gap between germline ends came to 11 bases. The CDR3 coding sequence is TGTGCCAGCGGCCGGGCGCGCTCTGGAAACACCATATATTTT. Translated: CASGRARSGNTIYF. Full variable domain (outside the CDR3, taken from reference TRBV7-2 and TRBJ1-3): GAGVSQSPSNKVTEKGKDVELRCDPISGHTALYWYRQSLGQGLEFLIYFQGNSAPDKSGLPSDRFSAERTGGSVSTLTIQRTQQEDSAVYLCASGRARSGNTIYFGEGSWLTVV.

This chain links TRBV6-5 with TRBJ2-3; 7 bases match TRBD1. Germline V gene sequence: CDR1 MNHEY, CDR2 SVGAGI. V shed 6 bases and J 5 bases; nucleotides not matched to a gene: 5. This CDR3 is 13 amino acids long. The CDR3 reads CASSRDSRDTQYF. The CDR3 DNA is TGTGCCAGCAGCCGGGACAGTAGAGATACGCAGTATTTT.

The V and J genes are TRBV18 and TRBJ2-7; tentative D call: TRBD2 (5 bases). Trimming cost V 5 bases and J 2 bases, with 10 bases left between them. The CDR3 runs 13 residues. CDR1 and CDR2 from the germline V gene are KGHSH and LQKENI. The CDR3 nucleotides read TGTGCCAGCTCAGAGGACTTACCCTACGAGCAGTACTTC. Translated: CASSEDLPYEQYF.

The chain is built from TRBV28 and TRBJ2-1; D not certain. The V and J ends lost 5 bases and 6 bases respectively, with 11 bases between them. This CDR3 contains 13 residues. Germline assignment: CDR1 MDHEN and CDR2 SYDVKM. This CDR3 is CASSTRPRNEQFF. DNA for the CDR3: TGTGCCAGCAGTACGAGGCCCCGCAATGAGCAGTTCTTC. Supplemented by reference TRBV28 and TRBJ2-1, the full variable domain reads DVKVTQSSRYLVKRTGEKVFLECVQDMDHENMFWYRQDPGLGLRLIYFSYDVKMKEKGDIPEGYSVSREKKERFSLILESASTNQTSMYLCASSTRPRNEQFFGPGTRLTVL.

This clone has a handful of counts. V gene TRBV7-9 combines with J gene TRBJ2-5; 7 bases agree with TRBD2. The CDR3 has 17 amino acids. V lost 1 base and J lost 4; bases outside the gene matches: 12. CDR1 and CDR2 from the germline V gene are SEHNR and FQNEAQ (reference sequence). The CDR3 region is CASSLGEGRERRETQYF. The CDR3 nucleotides are TGTGCCAGCAGCTTAGGGGAGGGGCGGGAGAGAAGAGAGACCCAGTACTTC.

This clone was recorded only once. The chain has TRBV7-9 and TRBJ1-3; D gene unclear. This CDR3 region has 14 residues. V lost 1 base and J 4 bases, leaving 8 bases between the germline ends. Germline V gene lookup returns CDR1 SEHNR and CDR2 FQNEAQ (reference sequence). CDR3 DNA sequence: TGTGCCAGCAGCTTAGGGGGTGCCGGAAACACCATATATTTT. Residues: CASSLGGAGNTIYF. Supplemented by reference TRBV7-9 and TRBJ1-3, the full variable domain reads DTGVSQNPRHKITKRGQNVTFRCDPISEHNRLYWYRQTLGQGPEFLTYFQNEAQLEKSRLLSDRFSAERPKGSFSTLEIQRTEQGDSAMYLCASSLGGAGNTIYFGEGSWLTVV.

This chain connects TRBV29-1 to TRBJ2-1; D is unresolved. The CDR3 loop spans 12 amino acids. V gave up 4 bases and J gave up 5 bases, with 9 bases separating them. Germline CDR1 is SQVTM and CDR2 is ANQGSEA. The DNA of the CDR3 is TGCAGCGTTGGGGAAATGGACAATGAGCAGTTCTTC. Translating gives CSVGEMDNEQFF.

The chain is built from TRBV7-2 and TRBJ1-1; D is uncertain. The CDR3 runs 13 residues. Germline V lookup: CDR1 SGHTA, CDR2 FQGNSA. The V end lost 3 bases, the J end lost 1 base, and 6 bases lay between the germline ends. This chain's CDR3 is CASSLVGNTEAFF. The CDR3, as DNA: TGTGCCAGCAGCTTGGTTGGGAACACTGAAGCTTTCTTT.

The chain joins TRBV7-2 to TRBJ2-1; 8 bases agree with TRBD2. V lost 5 bases, J lost 0 bases, and 3 bases stayed unmatched. Germline CDR1 SGHTA, CDR2 FQGNSA. This CDR3 is 15 amino acids long. The DNA for the CDR3 is TGTGCCAGCAGCGTCCTAGCGGGCTCCTACAATGAGCAGTTCTTC. Amino acids: CASSVLAGSYNEQFF. Full variable domain (rest looked up from reference TRBV7-2 and TRBJ2-1): GAGVSQSPSNKVTEKGKDVELRCDPISGHTALYWYRQSLGQGLEFLIYFQGNSAPDKSGLPSDRFSAERTGGSVSTLTIQRTQQEDSAVYLCASSVLAGSYNEQFFGPGTRLTVL.

This chain links TRBV14 with TRBJ2-7, with 8 bases aligning to TRBD1. The CDR3 consists of 15 residues. Germline assignment: CDR1 SGHDN and CDR2 FVKESK. The V and J ends lost 4 bases and 1 base, in that order; junction bases with no gene match: 6. This chain's CDR3 is CASSLGRGQSYEQYF. Here the CDR3 DNA reads TGTGCCAGCAGCCTGGGCAGGGGGCAGTCCTACGAGCAGTACTTC.

The J gene is TRBJ1-2, the V gene TRBV6-5; D is unclear. The ends were cut back, 0 bases at V and 5 bases at J, with 13 bases in the middle. Germline-derived CDR1 and CDR2 are MNHEY and SVGAGI. The CDR3 has 15 residues. CDR3 sequence: CASSYSPLTGYGYTF. The CDR3 DNA reads TGTGCCAGCAGTTACTCCCCCTTGACTGGGTATGGCTACACCTTC.

In this sample, this clone turned up once. The chain combines TRBV11-1 with TRBJ2-1, with a tentative D call TRBD2 (6 bases). With 7 bases removed from V and 5 bases from J, the gap between germline ends came to 12 bases. This CDR3 has 13 amino acids. CDR1 and CDR2 (germline): SGHAT, FQDESV (reference sequence). CDR3 amino acids: CASKRTTNNEQFF. CDR3 sequence (DNA): TGTGCCAGCAAGCGGACTACAAACAATGAGCAGTTCTTC.